The 23 T cell receptor beta chains below were found in one sample sequenced in a study of neurological immune-mediated disorders. Each CDR3 protein gets one entry after TCRdb re-called the 5' RACE reads with MiXCR. The profile shows more than 50,000 distinct CDR3 sequences, about 3.4% of them singletons. Specimen: PBMCs. Every receptor here comes from a woman in her sixties with multiple sclerosis.

The table lists this clonotype with many counts. The chain links TRBV4-1 to TRBJ2-3; TRBD1 matches 9 bases. With 0 bases clipped from V and 5 bases from J, the junction kept 12 bases outside the gene matches. Looked up from germline, CDR1 is MGHRA and CDR2 is YSYEKL. The CDR3 is 18 amino acids. CDR3 sequence reads: CASSQESYGQGRKDTQYF. CDR3 coding DNA: TGCGCCAGCAGCCAAGAGAGTTACGGACAGGGGCGGAAAGATACGCAGTATTTT.

This clonotype was picked up many times. This chain links TRBV10-3 with TRBJ2-1; 8 bases map to TRBD2. The junction had 11 bases not matched to a gene; V was cut back by 10 bases and J by 6 bases. The CDR3 runs 14 residues. Per germline, CDR1 ENHRY and CDR2 SYGVKD. The DNA of the CDR3 is TGTGCCAGCTGCGGACGGCTAGCGGGCAATGAGCAGTTCTTC. Its protein product is CASCGRLAGNEQFF.

At least ten counts were recorded for this clonotype. The chain recombines TRBV20-1 with TRBJ1-1; 7 bases are shared with TRBD1. Germline V CDR1 and CDR2: DFQATT, SNEGSKA (reference sequence). V shed 2 bases, J shed 5 bases, and the junction held 5 bases outside the gene matches. The CDR3 totals 13 residues. CDR3 bases: TGCAGTGCTAGAAACAGGGGATGGACTGAAGCTTTCTTT. Encoded protein: CSARNRGWTEAFF.

This clonotype was detected many times. The chain has TRBV4-2 and TRBJ2-7; no definite D call. The ends were cut back, 0 bases at V and 2 bases at J, with 8 bases in the middle. From germline, CDR1 is LGHNA and CDR2 YNFKEQ. This CDR3 has 14 residues. CDR3 residues: CASSQELSTYEQYF. The CDR3 DNA is TGTGCCAGCAGCCAAGAGCTCTCTACCTACGAGCAGTACTTC.

This clonotype has ten or more counts. V usage is TRBV6-5 and J usage is TRBJ1-5; D gene unclear. The CDR3 has 13 residues. V was cut by 5 bases and J by 5 bases, with 10 bases left in between. CDR1 and CDR2 (germline): MNHEY, SVGAGI. The CDR3 region has the DNA TGTGCCAGCAGTCGAACCGTGGATCAGCCCCAGCATTTT. It yields the protein CASSRTVDQPQHF.

This clonotype was observed at least ten times. J is TRBJ2-7 and V is TRBV5-1, with D uncertain. This CDR3 contains 14 residues. V dropped 0 bases and J dropped 6 bases, with 13 bases sitting between them. Germline CDR1 SGHRS, CDR2 YFSETQ. The CDR3 region has the DNA TGCGCCAGCAGCTTGGCCTTAGCCGCCTCCGAGCAGTACTTC. Translated, it gives CASSLALAASEQYF. The whole variable domain, remainder taken from reference TRBV5-1 and TRBJ2-7, is KAGVTQTPRYLIKTRGQQVTLSCSPISGHRSVSWYQQTPGQGLQFLFEYFSETQRNKGNFPGRFSGRQFSNSRSEMNVSTLELGDSALYLCASSLALAASEQYFGPGTRLTVT.

This clonotype has a count of ten or more. The chain uses TRBV12-3 or TRBV12-4 and TRBJ1-4; 10 positions agree with TRBD1. The CDR3 spans 15 residues. The junction had 7 bases not matched to a gene; V was cut back by 5 bases and J by 7 bases. The CDR3 spells CASSLRTGGGEKLFF. The DNA of the CDR3 is TGTGCCAGCAGTCTACGGACAGGGGGTGGTGAAAAACTGTTTTTT.

This clonotype was found many times. The rearrangement joins TRBV7-9 to TRBJ2-1; 9 bases match TRBD2. Germline V CDR1 and CDR2: SEHNR, FQNEAQ (reference sequence). The junction had 12 bases not matched to a gene; V was cut back by 8 bases and J by 7 bases. The CDR3 has 15 residues. CDR3 loop: CASVSGTSWPNEQFF. The CDR3 coding sequence is TGTGCCAGCGTGTCCGGGACTAGCTGGCCAAATGAGCAGTTCTTC.

This clonotype was counted at least ten times. This sequence joins TRBV13 and TRBJ2-5; 8 bases match TRBD2. Germline CDR1 PRHDT, CDR2 FYEKMQ (reference sequence). This CDR3 contains 14 residues. V was pared by 6 bases and J by 5 bases, with 8 bases of the junction left unmatched. The chain's CDR3 is CASSRGTSWETQYF. The CDR3 DNA reads TGTGCCAGCAGTCGCGGGACTAGTTGGGAGACCCAGTACTTC. Combining the CDR3 with reference TRBV13 and TRBJ2-5 gives the whole variable domain AAGVIQSPRHLIKEKRETATLKCYPIPRHDTVYWYQQGPGQDPQFLISFYEKMQSDKGSIPDRFSAQQFSDYHSELNMSSLELGDSALYFCASSRGTSWETQYFGPGTRLLVL.

This clonotype was detected many times. This chain uses TRBV20-1 with TRBJ1-1; 8 bases map to TRBD1. Germline assignment: CDR1 DFQATT and CDR2 SNEGSKA (reference sequence). After removal of 3 bases from V and 8 bases from J, the junction contained 11 bases not matched to a gene. The CDR3 totals 14 residues. This CDR3 reads CSASSGTGGIEAFF. Here the CDR3 DNA reads TGCAGTGCTAGCTCCGGGACAGGTGGAATAGAAGCTTTCTTT.

This clonotype was picked up many times. The chain couples TRBV5-1 to TRBJ2-1; the match to TRBD2 covers 9 bases. Germline V gives CDR1 SGHRS, CDR2 YFSETQ. After removal of 4 bases from V and 3 bases from J, the junction contained 5 bases not matched to a gene. CDR3 length: 15 residues. The CDR3 DNA is TGCGCCAGCAGCCCCGTAGCGGGAGACTACAATGAGCAGTTCTTC. As protein: CASSPVAGDYNEQFF.

This clonotype was counted at least ten times. DNA of the CDR3: TGTGCCACCAGCAGAGGACAGGGGTACACTGAAGCTTTCTTT. Translating it yields CATSRGQGYTEAFF. V is TRBV15 and J is TRBJ1-1; 8 bases map to TRBD1. CDR1 and CDR2 (germline): LNHNV, YYDKDF (reference sequence). CDR3 length: 14 amino acids. J lost 3 bases, V lost 1 base, and 1 base had no gene match.

This clonotype was seen many times. The V call is TRBV28, the J call TRBJ1-1; D unresolved. Trimming removed 7 bases from V and 1 base from J, with 7 bases in between. CDR1 MDHEN and CDR2 SYDVKM come from the germline V gene. This CDR3 contains 12 residues. DNA of the CDR3: TGTGCCAGCAACCTAGAGAACACTGAAGCTTTCTTT. Translating it yields CASNLENTEAFF.

This clonotype was counted ten times or more. The genes are TRBV7-8 and TRBJ1-5, with TRBD1 identical over 9 bases. The CDR3 consists of 14 residues. Germline CDR1 is SGHVS and CDR2 is FQNEAQ. The V gene end was trimmed by 5 bases and the J gene end by 9 bases; junction bases not matched to a gene: 8. The CDR3 loop reads CASSIRTGAWPQHF. CDR3 DNA: TGTGCCAGCAGCATTAGGACAGGGGCATGGCCCCAGCATTTT.

This clonotype was counted many times. This chain joins TRBV28 and TRBJ2-6; 8 nucleotides line up with TRBD1. Trimming at V came to 5 bases and at J to 3 bases, leaving 6 bases not matched to a gene. This CDR3 contains 16 residues. The germline gives CDR1 MDHEN, CDR2 SYDVKM. CDR3 residues: CASSDNRGVGANVLTF. CDR3 sequence (DNA): TGTGCCAGCAGTGATAACAGGGGGGTTGGGGCCAACGTCCTGACTTTC.

This clonotype was observed at least ten times. V is TRBV9 and J is TRBJ2-7; 9 bases align to TRBD2. Germline-derived CDR1 and CDR2 are SGDLS and YYNGEE. This CDR3 spans 15 amino acids. Trimming at V came to 4 bases and at J to 6 bases, leaving 11 bases not matched to a gene. CDR3 residues: CASSPSGGRAGEQYF. The CDR3 DNA follows: TGTGCCAGCAGCCCTTCGGGCGGGAGGGCAGGCGAGCAGTACTTC.

This clonotype was recorded at least ten times. The chain joins TRBV7-2 to TRBJ2-2; D uncertain. Trimming cost V 1 base and J 6 bases, with 9 bases left between them. The CDR3 totals 14 residues. Germline CDR1 SGHTA, CDR2 FQGNSA. CDR3 residues: CASSLVQIAGELFF. The CDR3 DNA is TGTGCCAGCAGCTTAGTCCAGATCGCCGGGGAGCTGTTTTTT. Using reference TRBV7-2 and TRBJ2-2 for the parts outside the CDR3, the full variable domain is GAGVSQSPSNKVTEKGKDVELRCDPISGHTALYWYRQSLGQGLEFLIYFQGNSAPDKSGLPSDRFSAERTGGSVSTLTIQRTQQEDSAVYLCASSLVQIAGELFFGEGSRLTVL.

This clonotype was recorded many times. The chain recombines TRBV12-3 or TRBV12-4 with TRBJ1-4, with D unresolved. CDR3 length: 13 amino acids. Trimming left V 3 bases short and J 8 bases short, with 10 bases between. This chain's CDR3 is CASSLSGLEKLFF. The DNA for the CDR3 is TGTGCCAGCAGTTTGTCAGGATTGGAAAAACTGTTTTTT.

Many counts were recorded for this clonotype. The gene calls are TRBV4-1 and TRBJ1-4, with D perhaps TRBD1 (6 bases). The CDR3 is made up of 14 amino acids. Trimming stripped 5 bases from V and 7 bases from J, with 14 bases between. CDR1 is MGHRA and CDR2 is YSYEKL in the germline V gene. The CDR3, as DNA: TGCGCCAGCAGCGGTCGAACAGGGAGTGAAAAACTGTTTTTT. It is translated as CASSGRTGSEKLFF.

The table lists this clonotype with many counts. The chain joins TRBV11-2 to TRBJ2-2; D is ambiguous. Germline-derived CDR1 and CDR2 are SGHAT and FQNNGV. V lost 4 bases and J 4 bases, leaving 19 bases between the germline ends. The CDR3 is 17 residues long. CDR3 nucleotides: TGTGCCAGCAGCTCCCAGCCAAGAGGTTGGAGCACCGGGGAGCTGTTTTTT. Translation gives CASSSQPRGWSTGELFF. The variable domain in full, with the rest retrieved from reference TRBV11-2 and TRBJ2-2, is EAGVAQSPRYKIIEKRQSVAFWCNPISGHATLYWYQQILGQGPKLLIQFQNNGVVDDSQLPKDRFSAERLKGVDSTLKIQPAKLEDSAVYLCASSSQPRGWSTGELFFGEGSRLTVL.

In its sample, this clonotype was seen many times. V usage is TRBV5-1 and J usage is TRBJ2-5, with D uncertain. V was clipped by 0 bases and J by 1 base, with 7 bases between them. From germline, CDR1 is SGHRS and CDR2 YFSETQ. The CDR3 sequence is 14 residues long. The CDR3 protein is CASSLESSQETQYF. CDR3 coding DNA: TGCGCCAGCAGCTTGGAGTCATCCCAAGAGACCCAGTACTTC.

This clonotype was seen many times. This rearrangement joins TRBV6-5 to TRBJ2-3; no clear D. In germline, CDR1 is MNHEY, CDR2 SVGAGI. The CDR3 is 13 residues long. Trimming removed 0 bases at V and 5 bases at J, with 6 bases between. This CDR3 reads CASSYSSLDTQYF. The CDR3 region has the DNA TGTGCCAGCAGTTACTCCAGCCTAGATACGCAGTATTTT.

This clonotype has ten or more counts. This chain links TRBV3-1 with TRBJ2-7; no clear D gene. The CDR3 contains 11 residues. V was pared by 6 bases and J by 3 bases, with 6 bases between. The germline V gene encodes CDR1 LGHDT and CDR2 YNNKEL (reference sequence). The DNA of the CDR3 is TGTGCCAGCAGGAAAGGCTACGAGCAGTACTTC. Protein sequence: CASRKGYEQYF.